Presented here are 19 T cell receptor beta chains from one specimen sequenced in a study of vaccination effects on CD4 cells after COVID-19. Their antigens are not known. Sequencing in the ViraFEST assay came after antigen-specific CD4+ T cells had been expanded with viral peptide pools, which were used to stimulate PBMC. Once cultured for approximately eleven days, the cells underwent separation to obtain CD4+ T cells. Participants completed two doses of the BNT162b2 or mRNA-1273 vaccine. Generated by immunoSEQ multiplex PCR, the TCRdb table keeps only in-frame clones and is missing some. The sample has approximately 83,000 clones; around four fifths are singletons. Sequences were derived from CD4+ T cells from PBMCs cultured with HCoV-OC43 spike peptides, sampled after COVID-19 vaccination. Subset of the sample: HCoV-OC43 spike overlapping peptide pool stimulation. The receptors shown here come from a human donor who received a COVID-19 vaccine.

The V gene is TRBV28, the J gene TRBJ1-1, with 9 bases that match TRBD1. V lost 6 bases to trimming and J lost 5 bases; unmatched junction nucleotides: 13. The germline V gene has CDR1 MDHEN and CDR2 SYDVKM. This CDR3 is built from 16 residues. The CDR3 sequence: CASSDSNRGRVTEAFF. CDR3 in DNA: TGTGCCAGCAGCGATTCCAACAGGGGGCGAGTGACTGAAGCTTTCTTT.

The rearrangement links TRBV5-1 to TRBJ2-1; TRBD2 matches at 12 bases. The CDR3 sequence is 17 residues long. With V trimmed by 1 base and J by 0 bases, 2 bases remained unmatched. Germline CDR1 reads SGHRS; CDR2 reads YFSETQ. Here the CDR3 reads CASSLLLAGGSYNEQFF. The CDR3 region has the DNA TGCGCCAGCAGCTTGTTACTAGCGGGGGGCTCCTACAATGAGCAGTTCTTC.

This sequence joins TRBV28 and TRBJ1-1; 8 positions match TRBD1. V dropped 5 bases and J dropped 1; count of bases not matched to a gene: 3. The CDR3 is 14 residues long. Germline V gene data show CDR1 as MDHEN and CDR2 as SYDVKM. CDR3 sequence: CASSTDRANTEAFF. CDR3 coding DNA: TGTGCCAGCAGTACGGACAGGGCGAACACTGAAGCTTTCTTT.

The CDR3 DNA sequence: TGTGCCAGCTCACCAGGACTAGCGGGGAGCACAGATACGCAGTATTTT. It is translated as CASSPGLAGSTDTQYF. The rearrangement uses TRBV18 and TRBJ2-3; 12 positions agree with TRBD2. This CDR3 has 16 amino acids. CDR1 KGHSH and CDR2 LQKENI come from the germline V gene. The J segment lost 0 bases and the V segment lost 2 bases, leaving 0 bases of the junction unmatched.

This clone is a singleton in its sample. This chain connects TRBV6-4 to TRBJ2-7; TRBD1 agrees at 9 bases. The CDR3 is made up of 12 amino acids. CDR1 MRHNA and CDR2 SNTAGT come from the germline V gene. The V and J ends lost 7 bases and 4 bases, in that order; junction bases with no gene match: 2. The CDR3 DNA follows: TGTGCCAGCATGGGACAGGGTTACGAGCAGTACGTC. It specifies CASMGQGYEQYV.

The chain joins TRBV7-3 to TRBJ1-2; 7 bases are a match to TRBD1. Germline CDR1 reads SGHTA; CDR2 reads FQGTGA. The CDR3 contains 14 residues. The V gene end was trimmed by 6 bases and the J gene end by 3 bases; junction bases not matched to a gene: 7. CDR3 protein: CASSRQGGDYGYTF. DNA of the CDR3: TGTGCCAGCAGTAGACAGGGCGGGGACTATGGCTACACCTTC. The variable domain in full, with the rest retrieved from reference TRBV7-3 and TRBJ1-2, is GAGVSQTPSNKVTEKGKYVELRCDPISGHTALYWYRQSLGQGPEFLIYFQGTGAADDSGLPNDRFFAVRPEGSVSTLKIQRTERGDSAVYLCASSRQGGDYGYTFGSGTRLTVV.

The chain employs TRBV5-5 and TRBJ2-1; 8 bases map to TRBD2. Germline CDR1 SGHKS, CDR2 YYEKEE (reference sequence). The CDR3 extends over 17 amino acids. The trim removed 0 bases at V and 0 bases at J, leaving 5 bases unmatched. The CDR3 region is CASSLGLAPSSYNEQFF. Here the CDR3 DNA reads TGTGCCAGCAGCTTGGGACTAGCGCCAAGCTCCTACAATGAGCAGTTCTTC.

The chain employs TRBV7-8 and TRBJ2-3; perhaps TRBD1 as D (6 bases). The CDR3 loop spans 13 amino acids. Germline V CDR1 and CDR2: SGHVS, FQNEAQ. V was cut by 5 bases and J by 7 bases, with 13 bases left in between. DNA of the CDR3: TGTGCCAGCAGCGCAGGACAGACAAATACGCAGTATTTT. This gives the protein CASSAGQTNTQYF.

The chain combines TRBV19 with TRBJ2-4; tentatively, D is TRBD1 (6 bases). There are 15 residues in the CDR3. V gave up 4 bases and J gave up 7 bases, with 17 bases separating them. CDR1 LNHDA and CDR2 SQIVND come from the germline V gene (reference sequence). CDR3 residues: CASSTRTGSGNIQYF. The CDR3 region has the DNA TGTGCCAGTAGTACCAGAACAGGGTCGGGGAACATTCAGTACTTC.

The V gene is TRBV28, the J gene TRBJ2-7; 7 bases agree with TRBD1. V was clipped by 5 bases and J by 2 bases; unmatched bases: 12. Germline lookup yields CDR1 MDHEN and CDR2 SYDVKM. The CDR3 is made up of 16 amino acids. CDR3 protein: CASSGSGTVRTYEQYV. DNA for the CDR3: TGTGCCAGCAGTGGGTCAGGGACAGTACGAACCTACGAGCAGTACGTC.

This sequence joins TRBV19 and TRBJ1-1; D is possibly TRBD1 (6 bases). Deletions cut 3 bases from V and 1 base from J, with 6 bases between. Per germline, CDR1 LNHDA and CDR2 SQIVND (reference sequence). This CDR3 contains 13 residues. CDR3 in amino acids: CASSMTGNTEAFF. The CDR3 DNA reads TGTGCCAGTAGTATGACAGGGAACACTGAAGCTTTCTTT.

This rearrangement joins TRBV5-6 to TRBJ2-2, with D possibly matching TRBD1 (5 bases). This CDR3 has 14 amino acids. Trimming cost V 1 base and J 6 bases, with 10 bases left between them. In germline, CDR1 is SGHDT, CDR2 YYEEEE. The CDR3 sequence: CASSLRGTAGELFF. DNA of the CDR3: TGTGCCAGCAGCTTGAGGGGAACCGCCGGGGAGCTGTTTTTT.

The chain recombines TRBV25-1 with TRBJ1-4; D is perhaps TRBD1 (5 bases). Germline CDR1 and CDR2: MGHDK and SYGVNS. V was pared by 3 bases and J by 5 bases, with 10 bases between. CDR3 length: 14 amino acids. CDR3: CASSEAGYNEKLFF. Here the CDR3 DNA reads TGTGCCAGCAGTGAGGCAGGGTACAATGAAAAACTGTTTTTT.

Comments on this clone: Other DNA sequences in this sample translate to the same CDR3. The V call is TRBV5-1, the J call TRBJ2-5; D is unclear. The CDR3 runs to 11 residues. The germline V gene has CDR1 SGHRS and CDR2 YFSETQ. Trimming took off 3 bases at V and 2 bases at J, with 2 bases between the two ends. The CDR3 loop is CASSSQETQYF. The CDR3 DNA sequence: TGCGCCAGCAGCTCTCAAGAGACCCAGTACTTC.

The chain links TRBV30 to TRBJ1-3, with D uncertain. The germline CDR1 and CDR2 sequences are GTSNPN and SVGIG (reference sequence). Trimming stripped 2 bases from V and 0 bases from J, with 11 bases between. The CDR3 runs to 15 residues. The CDR3 protein is CAWSPKGGSGNTIYF. DNA of the CDR3: TGTGCCTGGAGTCCGAAGGGCGGCTCTGGAAACACCATATATTTT.

This clone was detected only once. The chain carries TRBV4-3 and TRBJ2-5; 9 nucleotides agree with TRBD2. From germline, CDR1 is LGHNA and CDR2 YSLEER. J lost 1 base, V lost 0 bases, and 0 bases had no gene match. CDR3 length equals 15 residues. The CDR3: CASSQERGGQETQYF. Written as DNA, the CDR3 is TGCGCCAGCAGCCAAGAGCGGGGGGGCCAAGAGACCCAGTACTTC.

This clone has just a few counts. The chain carries TRBV11-2 and TRBJ1-3; tentatively, D is TRBD1 (5 bases). V was shortened by 4 bases and J by 9 bases, with 13 bases between the two germline ends. Germline V lookup: CDR1 SGHAT, CDR2 FQNNGV. The length of the CDR3 is 13 residues. CDR3 loop: CASSSQARGTIYF. DNA for the CDR3: TGTGCCAGCAGCTCACAGGCGAGAGGCACCATATATTTT.

This rearrangement joins TRBV5-1 to TRBJ1-1; unclear D gene. V was trimmed by 5 bases and J by 0 bases, leaving 8 bases between them. The CDR3 is made up of 13 amino acids. Germline CDR1 reads SGHRS; CDR2 reads YFSETQ. The DNA for the CDR3 is TGCGCCAGCAGGGGAACAGTGAACACTGAAGCTTTCTTT. It encodes CASRGTVNTEAFF.

The V and J genes are TRBV5-1 and TRBJ1-4, with 7 bases identical to TRBD1. The CDR3 extends over 15 amino acids. CDR1 and CDR2 from the germline V gene are SGHRS and YFSETQ. After removal of 0 bases from V and 2 bases from J, the junction contained 1 base not matched to a gene. The CDR3 nucleotides read TGCGCCAGCAGCTTGGAAGGGGGCACTAATGAAAAACTGTTTTTT. Protein product: CASSLEGGTNEKLFF.